A single sample gave rise to the 31 T cell receptor beta chains below, sequenced in a study of early T cells in non-severe SARS-CoV-2 infection. One entry per CDR3 protein results from TCRdb running MiXCR on the 5' RACE reads. The sample carries tens of thousands of distinct CDR3 sequences, 9% to 15% recorded once. The sequencing sample was made of whole blood. Receptors originate from an adult who was a healthcare worker with PCR-confirmed SARS-CoV-2 infection or an uninfected control (not recorded which).

In this sample, this clonotype turned up a few times. The rearrangement links TRBV28 to TRBJ1-2; a possible D gene is TRBD1 (5 bases). The CDR3 spans 15 residues. CDR1 MDHEN and CDR2 SYDVKM come from the germline V gene. The V end lost 7 bases, the J end lost 4 bases, and 19 bases lay between the germline ends. The CDR3 nucleotides read TGTGCCAGCATACACCCTGGGGGAATGCGCTATGGCTACACCTTC. This sequence encodes CASIHPGGMRYGYTF.

This clonotype has a handful of counts. The V gene is TRBV28, the J gene TRBJ2-2; D not certain. The V end lost 5 bases, the J end lost 1 base, and 8 bases lay between the germline ends. Germline lookup yields CDR1 MDHEN and CDR2 SYDVKM. The CDR3 has 14 residues. The CDR3 DNA follows: TGTGCCAGCAGTATCTCCTTGAACACCGGGGAGCTGTTTTTT. Translated, it gives CASSISLNTGELFF.

The chain links TRBV19 to TRBJ2-7; D remains ambiguous. The CDR3 runs 13 residues. The V end lost 5 bases, the J end lost 5 bases, and 13 bases lay between the germline ends. CDR1 LNHDA and CDR2 SQIVND come from the germline V gene (reference sequence). CDR3 residues: CASSPSFPNEQYF. Written as DNA, the CDR3 is TGTGCCAGTAGTCCTTCCTTTCCCAACGAGCAGTACTTC.

A few counts support this clonotype. The rearrangement uses TRBV12-3 or TRBV12-4 and TRBJ1-6, with TRBD1 matching over 9 bases. There are 14 residues in the CDR3. The trim removed 6 bases at V and 6 bases at J, leaving 3 bases unmatched. The CDR3 loop is CASSGGQGNSPLHF. The CDR3 DNA follows: TGTGCCAGCAGCGGGGGACAGGGTAATTCACCCCTCCACTTT.

This clonotype showed up just a few times. The rearrangement links TRBV6-2 or TRBV6-3 to TRBJ1-5; tentative D call: TRBD1 (5 bases). V lost 6 bases to trimming and J lost 7 bases, with 19 bases between them. This CDR3 comprises 15 residues. The germline CDR1 and CDR2 sequences are MNHEY and SVGEGT. The DNA of the CDR3 is TGTGCCAGCAGACTCACGGCCAAAAGGGGCCAGCCCCAGCATTTT. Its protein is CASRLTAKRGQPQHF.

Ten or more counts support this clonotype. This chain uses TRBV19 with TRBJ1-2; 9 nucleotides align to TRBD1. The CDR3 extends over 14 amino acids. J gave up 6 bases and V 7 bases, and 9 bases lay outside the gene matches. Germline-derived CDR1 and CDR2 are LNHDA and SQIVND (reference sequence). The CDR3 coding sequence is TGTGCCAGTAATGACAGGACAGGGGATCATGGCTACACCTTC. It codes for CASNDRTGDHGYTF.

The chain employs TRBV6-2 or TRBV6-3 and TRBJ2-7; TRBD1 agrees at 11 bases. The CDR3 runs to 15 residues. V was clipped by 10 bases and J by 2 bases; unmatched bases: 10. Looked up from germline, CDR1 is MNHEY and CDR2 is SVGEGT. In nucleotides, the CDR3 is TGTGCCATCGCAAGCCCGGGACAGGGGGCCTACGAGCAGTACTTC. As protein: CAIASPGQGAYEQYF.

The chain couples TRBV28 to TRBJ1-6; D is unclear. In germline, CDR1 is MDHEN, CDR2 SYDVKM. V lost 8 bases to trimming and J lost 10 bases, with 12 bases between them. This CDR3 is built from 12 residues. Written as DNA, the CDR3 is TGTGCCAGCTTATCGGGGAAATCACCCCTCCACTTT. Encoded protein: CASLSGKSPLHF.

This clonotype was observed at least ten times. This chain joins TRBV5-1 and TRBJ2-1, with TRBD2 matching 8 bases. This CDR3 region has 14 residues. Germline trimming cut 1 base from V and 10 bases from J; bases unmatched to any gene: 7. Germline-derived CDR1 and CDR2 are SGHRS and YFSETQ. The CDR3 DNA follows: TGCGCCAGCAGCTTGTCGGGGGGGCCACGGGAGCAGTTCTTC. Its protein product is CASSLSGGPREQFF.

This clonotype was detected only a few times. The chain carries TRBV7-9 and TRBJ1-1; D not certain. The CDR3 covers 11 residues. Germline V CDR1 and CDR2: SEHNR, FQNEAQ (reference sequence). The V end was cut by 2 bases, the J end by 8 bases, with 6 bases between. CDR3 bases: TGTGCCAGCAGCTTACTAGGGGAAGCTTTCTTT. Its protein is CASSLLGEAFF. Using reference TRBV7-9 and TRBJ1-1 for the parts outside the CDR3, the full variable domain is DTGVSQNPRHKITKRGQNVTFRCDPISEHNRLYWYRQTLGQGPEFLTYFQNEAQLEKSRLLSDRFSAERPKGSFSTLEIQRTEQGDSAMYLCASSLLGEAFFGQGTRLTVV.

This clonotype came up many times. The gene calls are TRBV30 and TRBJ1-6; D unresolved. The germline CDR1 and CDR2 sequences are GTSNPN and SVGIG (reference sequence). CDR3 length equals 12 residues. Trimming took 3 bases from V and 7 from J, leaving 7 bases between them. The DNA of the CDR3 is TGTGCCTGGAGCCCCGGGAATTCACCCCTCCACTTT. The encoded protein is CAWSPGNSPLHF.

This clonotype was counted at least ten times. This rearrangement joins TRBV10-1 to TRBJ2-2; 13 bases align to TRBD2. Unmatched junction bases numbered 6, after V lost 5 bases and J lost 3 bases. The CDR3 has 17 amino acids. The germline gives CDR1 WNHNN, CDR2 SYGVQD (reference sequence). This chain's CDR3 is CASSPGLAGRDTGELFF. In DNA, the CDR3 is TGCGCCAGCAGTCCGGGACTAGCGGGACGCGACACCGGGGAGCTGTTTTTT.

In its sample, this clonotype was seen many times. In nucleotides, the CDR3 is TGTGCCAGTCGGGACCGACGACCCGAGAACACTGAAGCTTTCTTT. Encoded protein: CASRDRRPENTEAFF. The chain uses TRBV2 and TRBJ1-1; a weak D match, TRBD1 (5 bases). Trimming took off 9 bases at V and 1 base at J, with 18 bases between the two ends. The germline V gene has CDR1 SNHLY and CDR2 FYNNEI. The CDR3 has 15 residues.

This sequence joins TRBV7-9 and TRBJ2-7; 7 bases map to TRBD1. CDR1 is SEHNR, CDR2 FQNEAQ, per germline (reference sequence). The ends lost 5 bases at V and 0 bases at J; junction bases unmatched: 7. This CDR3 spans 15 amino acids. CDR3 region: CASSLGRGYSYEQYF. CDR3 DNA: TGTGCCAGCAGCCTGGGCAGGGGGTACTCCTACGAGCAGTACTTC. Filled out from reference TRBV7-9 and TRBJ2-7, the complete variable domain reads DTGVSQNPRHKITKRGQNVTFRCDPISEHNRLYWYRQTLGQGPEFLTYFQNEAQLEKSRLLSDRFSAERPKGSFSTLEIQRTEQGDSAMYLCASSLGRGYSYEQYFGPGTRLTVT.

The rearrangement uses TRBV7-2 and TRBJ2-7, with D tentatively TRBD1 (6 bases). V gave up 3 bases and J gave up 0 bases, with 9 bases separating them. Germline CDR1 and CDR2: SGHTA and FQGNSA. The CDR3 is 14 residues long. The CDR3 DNA sequence: TGTGCCAGCAGCTTTACAGGGAGCTCCTACGAGCAGTACTTC. It codes for CASSFTGSSYEQYF.

In this sample, this clonotype turned up many times. V usage is TRBV4-3 and J usage is TRBJ1-5, with unresolved D. This CDR3 contains 15 residues. Trimming cost V 0 bases and J 4 bases, with 10 bases left between them. Germline assignment: CDR1 LGHNA and CDR2 YSLEER. This chain's CDR3 is CASSQEPGPNQPQHF. For the CDR3, the DNA is TGCGCCAGCAGCCAAGAGCCCGGGCCAAATCAGCCCCAGCATTTT.

This clonotype was detected ten times or more. The chain combines TRBV5-1 with TRBJ2-7; TRBD1 aligns across 9 bases. V was clipped by 5 bases and J by 3 bases; unmatched bases: 6. Per the germline V gene, CDR1 is SGHRS and CDR2 is YFSETQ. This CDR3 is 14 amino acids long. The CDR3 spells CASRTRQGGYEQYF. CDR3 bases: TGCGCCAGCAGGACGAGACAGGGGGGCTACGAGCAGTACTTC.

The chain joins TRBV7-6 to TRBJ2-1; D is perhaps TRBD2 (6 bases). Germline CDR1 and CDR2: SGHVS and FNYEAQ. The CDR3 is made up of 12 amino acids. The V end was cut by 1 base, the J end by 12 bases, with 10 bases between. CDR3 residues: CASSLGRDGQFF. The DNA of the CDR3 is TGTGCCAGCAGCTTAGGGCGGGATGGGCAGTTCTTC. Looking up the rest from reference TRBV7-6 and TRBJ2-1 gives the full variable domain: GAGVSQSPRYKVTKRGQDVALRCDPISGHVSLYWYRQALGQGPEFLTYFNYEAQQDKSGLPNDRFSAERPEGSISTLTIQRTEQRDSAMYRCASSLGRDGQFFGPGTRLTVL.

This clonotype was detected ten times or more. V gene TRBV24-1 combines with J gene TRBJ2-3, with 13 bases matching TRBD2. Germline lookup yields CDR1 KGHDR and CDR2 SFDVKD. V was pared by 1 base and J by 4 bases, with 4 bases of the junction left unmatched. This CDR3 is built from 17 residues. The CDR3 protein is CATSDLGTSGMSDTQYF. The DNA of the CDR3 is TGTGCCACCAGTGATTTAGGGACTAGCGGGATGTCAGATACGCAGTATTTT.

This clonotype is labeled medium-sized (0.01 to 0.1%). The chain recombines TRBV7-9 with TRBJ2-2, with D perhaps TRBD1 (5 bases). The CDR3 sequence is 18 residues long. V was trimmed by 3 bases and J by 0 bases, leaving 17 bases between them. Germline V gene sequence: CDR1 SEHNR, CDR2 FQNEAQ (reference sequence). This chain's CDR3 is CASSLRSRVKPNTGELFF. CDR3 sequence (DNA): TGTGCCAGCAGCTTGAGGAGCAGGGTGAAACCGAACACCGGGGAGCTGTTTTTT.

This chain uses TRBV7-2 with TRBJ2-3; D remains unclear. The CDR3 length is 12 residues. Germline lookup yields CDR1 SGHTA and CDR2 FQGNSA. V lost 7 bases, J lost 3 bases, and 8 bases lay in between. The CDR3 sequence: CASNPGTDTQYF. Here the CDR3 DNA reads TGTGCCAGCAATCCTGGAACAGATACGCAGTATTTT. Together with reference TRBV7-2 and TRBJ2-3, the CDR3 gives the full variable domain: GAGVSQSPSNKVTEKGKDVELRCDPISGHTALYWYRQSLGQGLEFLIYFQGNSAPDKSGLPSDRFSAERTGGSVSTLTIQRTQQEDSAVYLCASNPGTDTQYFGPGTRLTVL.

The chain recombines TRBV28 with TRBJ2-7; D might be TRBD2 (5 bases). Germline V CDR1 and CDR2: MDHEN, SYDVKM. The germline V and J ends were trimmed by 6 bases and 6 bases, with 12 bases remaining between them. The CDR3 spans 12 residues. CDR3 sequence reads: CASSTRVVEQYF. DNA of the CDR3: TGTGCCAGCAGCACTAGAGTCGTCGAGCAGTACTTC.

On this clonotype: This may be a read error, as it is one base from a much larger clone. The chain is built from TRBV10-2 and TRBJ2-1; D is ambiguous. Trimming removed 6 bases from V and 6 bases from J, with 9 bases in between. Germline V lookup: CDR1 WSHSY, CDR2 SAAADI. This CDR3 has 12 residues. CDR3 coding DNA: TGCGCCAGCAGATTAGCCGGCAATGAGCAGTTCTTC. This sequence encodes CASRLAGNEQFF.

This clonotype was picked up many times. The V call is TRBV7-2, the J call TRBJ2-3; possible D gene TRBD2, 5 bases. This CDR3 has 14 amino acids. CDR1 is SGHTA, CDR2 FQGNSA, per germline. V lost 2 bases and J lost 4, with 10 bases in between. DNA of the CDR3: TGTGCCAGCAGCTTAAACTGGGGAGCAGATACGCAGTATTTT. Its protein product is CASSLNWGADTQYF.

This clonotype was counted ten times or more. The V and J genes are TRBV5-4 and TRBJ2-1; D gene unclear. Germline CDR1 is SGHNT and CDR2 is YYREEE (reference sequence). There are 13 residues in the CDR3. V was shortened by 2 bases and J by 5 bases, with 8 bases between the two germline ends. The CDR3 sequence: CASSFPPHNEQFF. The CDR3, as DNA: TGTGCCAGCAGCTTCCCTCCCCACAATGAGCAGTTCTTC.

This clonotype was counted only a few times. CDR3 protein: CASSVVPSAQETQYF. DNA of the CDR3: TGTGCCAGCAGCGTAGTCCCTAGCGCGCAAGAGACCCAGTACTTC. V and J are TRBV9 and TRBJ2-5, with D possibly being TRBD2 (6 bases). The germline V gene encodes CDR1 SGDLS and CDR2 YYNGEE. This CDR3 is 15 amino acids long. V was shortened by 0 bases and J by 2 bases, with 11 bases between the two germline ends.

Remarks on this clonotype: Sequence at one end of the junction differs from germline and may be a read error. This chain joins TRBV20-1 and TRBJ2-5; 7 bases map to TRBD1. Germline values: CDR1 DFQATT, CDR2 SNEGSKA (reference sequence). This CDR3 comprises 13 residues. CDR3 DNA sequence: TGCAGCGCTAGAGTAGGGGGCTCGGAGACCCAGTACTTC. This gives the protein CSARVGGSETQYF.

This clonotype was counted ten times or more. The chain employs TRBV7-2 and TRBJ1-1; no definite D call. Germline V gene data show CDR1 as SGHTA and CDR2 as FQGNSA. This CDR3 spans 11 amino acids. Trimming took 5 bases from V and 9 from J, leaving 10 bases between them. CDR3 protein: CASSLSRQAFF. In DNA, the CDR3 is TGTGCCAGCAGCCTGAGTCGCCAAGCTTTCTTT.

This clonotype was seen at least ten times. V gene TRBV6-6 combines with J gene TRBJ1-1; no definite D call. V was pared by 7 bases and J by 1 base, with 7 bases between. The germline CDR1 and CDR2 sequences are MNHNY and SVGAGI (reference sequence). This CDR3 has 12 amino acids. CDR3 loop: CASKEGNTEAFF. In DNA, the CDR3 is TGTGCCAGCAAAGAGGGGAACACTGAAGCTTTCTTT.

There are a few counts of this clonotype. V gene TRBV7-9 combines with J gene TRBJ2-3; possibly TRBD1 for D (5 bases). V lost 2 bases to trimming and J lost 2 bases, with 11 bases between them. CDR1 SEHNR and CDR2 FQNEAQ come from the germline V gene (reference sequence). CDR3 length equals 15 residues. CDR3 nucleotides: TGTGCCAGCAGCTTAATGGGGCAGGTCACAGATACGCAGTATTTT. Amino acids: CASSLMGQVTDTQYF.

This clonotype has at least ten counts. The CDR3 coding sequence is TGTGCCAGCAGCCCAGGGACACCGAACACTGAAGCTTTCTTT. Translated, it gives CASSPGTPNTEAFF. V and J are TRBV13 and TRBJ1-1; D is perhaps TRBD1 (6 bases). Trimming removed 5 bases from V and 1 base from J, with 11 bases in between. Germline V gene data show CDR1 as PRHDT and CDR2 as FYEKMQ (reference sequence). This CDR3 has 14 amino acids.